These 20 T cell receptor beta chains originate from one sample sequenced in a study of cytomegalovirus exposure and HLA in healthy donors. Primers included in the PCR were 60 Vbeta and 13 Jbeta primers. TCRdb's table, derived via immunoSEQ multiplex PCR, lists solely in-frame clones and lacks some. The table shows under 140,000 clones, with 79% occurring only once. The sequenced sample was PBMCs. The receptors originated from a man aged 30-40 years in good health and CMV-seropositive.

This chain joins TRBV14 and TRBJ1-6; 9 bases are shared with TRBD1. V lost 4 bases, J lost 6 bases, and 7 bases stayed unmatched. The CDR3 is 16 amino acids. From germline, CDR1 is SGHDN and CDR2 FVKESK. CDR3 loop: CASSLGQGRFNSPLHF. CDR3 bases: TGTGCCAGCAGCCTTGGACAGGGGCGATTTAATTCACCCCTCCACTTT.

The chain is built from TRBV5-8 and TRBJ1-2, with 7 bases identical to TRBD1. Germline CDR1 SGHTS, CDR2 YDEGEE. This CDR3 is built from 13 residues. V trimming: 4 bases; J trimming: 8 bases; junction bases outside the gene matches: 8. CDR3 in amino acids: CASSRSRTGGYTF. CDR3 DNA: TGTGCCAGCAGCCGCTCCCGGACAGGCGGCTACACCTTC. Full variable domain (rest looked up from reference TRBV5-8 and TRBJ1-2): EAGVTQSPTHLIKTRGQQATLRCSPISGHTSVYWYQQALGLGLQFLLWYDEGEERNRGNFPPRFSGRQFPNYSSELNVNALELEDSALYLCASSRSRTGGYTFGSGTRLTVV.

Here the CDR3 reads CASSLDSNYEQYF. For the CDR3, the DNA is TGTGCCAGCAGCTTAGATAGCAACTACGAGCAGTACTTC. This chain links TRBV11-2 with TRBJ2-5; D is unresolved. The tail of the sequence fits TRBJ2-7 better, so the J call may be wrong. CDR3 length equals 13 residues. Germline values: CDR1 SGHAT, CDR2 FQNNGV.

This clone appeared a few times. The chain recombines TRBV5-1 with TRBJ1-2, with 7 bases identical to TRBD1. Trimming removed 4 bases from V and 8 bases from J; junction bases left unmatched: 11. The CDR3 loop spans 14 amino acids. Germline loops: CDR1 SGHRS, CDR2 YFSETQ. Written as DNA, the CDR3 is TGCGCCAGCAGCCCCAGGGGGACACAGGGAGGCTACACCTTC. This codes for CASSPRGTQGGYTF. Full variable domain (outside the CDR3, taken from reference TRBV5-1 and TRBJ1-2): KAGVTQTPRYLIKTRGQQVTLSCSPISGHRSVSWYQQTPGQGLQFLFEYFSETQRNKGNFPGRFSGRQFSNSRSEMNVSTLELGDSALYLCASSPRGTQGGYTFGSGTRLTVV.

The genes are TRBV6-1 and TRBJ2-2; TRBD1 aligns across 9 bases. This CDR3 has 15 amino acids. J gave up 3 bases and V 1 base, and 0 bases lay outside the gene matches. Germline CDR1 is MNHNS and CDR2 is SASEGT. CDR3 residues: CASSEGTGDTGELFF. The CDR3, as DNA: TGTGCCAGCAGTGAAGGGACAGGGGACACCGGGGAGCTGTTTTTT.

The chain carries TRBV19 and TRBJ2-3, with TRBD2 identical over 7 bases. This CDR3 region has 17 residues. CDR1 and CDR2 from the germline V gene are LNHDA and SQIVND (reference sequence). Trimming took 4 bases from V and 4 from J; bases not matched to a gene: 14. The CDR3 DNA reads as TGTGCCAGTAGTAATTTGCGGGGGACCCGCGAGGCAGATACGCAGTATTTT. Translation: CASSNLRGTREADTQYF.

In this sample, this clone turned up a few times. The chain recombines TRBV5-8 with TRBJ2-5; 11 bases are shared with TRBD2. Looked up from germline, CDR1 is SGHTS and CDR2 is YDEGEE. This CDR3 is 15 amino acids long. J was trimmed by 4 bases and V by 3 bases; bases with no gene match: 5. The CDR3 reads CASSSTSGAAETQYF. The CDR3 region has the DNA TGTGCCAGCAGCTCGACTAGCGGGGCGGCAGAGACCCAGTACTTC.

This clone was seen more than once but under ten times. The chain has TRBV6-5 and TRBJ2-5; weak D call: TRBD2 (5 bases). The CDR3 sequence is 14 residues long. V shed 6 bases and J shed 5 bases, with 16 bases lying between them. Germline values: CDR1 MNHEY, CDR2 SVGAGI. CDR3 DNA: TGTGCCAGCAGCGGCACTAGGCTCCTGGAGACCCAGTACTTC. This codes for CASSGTRLLETQYF.

The gene calls are TRBV7-6 and TRBJ2-7; D might be TRBD1 (5 bases). Trimming removed 7 bases from V and 2 bases from J, with 15 bases in between. Germline V CDR1 and CDR2: SGHVS, FNYEAQ. CDR3 size: 14 residues. This chain's CDR3 is CASKQGSQAYEQYF. DNA for the CDR3: TGTGCCAGCAAGCAGGGAAGTCAAGCCTACGAGCAGTACTTC.

In this sample, this clone turned up once. V gene TRBV9 combines with J gene TRBJ1-4, with 7 bases fitting TRBD1. The CDR3 totals 17 residues. V lost 0 bases to trimming and J lost 8 bases; unmatched junction nucleotides: 13. Germline CDR1 and CDR2: SGDLS and YYNGEE. The CDR3 DNA is TGTGCCAGCAGCGTAGGATACAGGGGACGTCTAGGGGAAAAACTGTTTTTT. This codes for CASSVGYRGRLGEKLFF.

The V gene is TRBV10-3, the J gene TRBJ1-2; no firm D call. CDR3 size: 15 residues. V was clipped by 0 bases and J by 0 bases, with 8 bases between them. Looked up from germline, CDR1 is ENHRY and CDR2 is SYGVKD. The CDR3 spells CAISESPNSNYGYTF. CDR3 bases: TGTGCCATCAGTGAGTCACCCAACTCTAACTATGGCTACACCTTC.

Only one count was recorded for this clone. In the same sample, other DNA sequences code for this CDR3. J is TRBJ1-1 and V is TRBV18, with D possibly TRBD1 on 5 matching bases. Trimming removed 3 bases from V and 3 bases from J, with 11 bases in between. The CDR3 is 14 amino acids. The V gene's germline CDR1 is KGHSH and CDR2 LQKENI. DNA of the CDR3: TGTGCCAGCTCACCGGAGGGACTTGACACTGAAGCTTTCTTT. Translated, it gives CASSPEGLDTEAFF.

The V call is TRBV19, the J call TRBJ2-6; the match to TRBD1 covers 8 bases. Germline-derived CDR1 and CDR2 are LNHDA and SQIVND (reference sequence). This CDR3 spans 17 amino acids. V lost 6 bases and J lost 1; bases outside the gene matches: 8. As DNA, the CDR3 is TGTGCCAGTAGCAAAAGGGACAGGAAGTCTGGGGCCAACGTCCTGACTTTC. Its translation is CASSKRDRKSGANVLTF.

V is TRBV4-1 and J is TRBJ1-1, with TRBD1 as a possible D gene (5 bases). V dropped 1 base and J dropped 8 bases, with 5 bases sitting between them. Germline CDR1 and CDR2: MGHRA and YSYEKL. The CDR3 is 11 amino acids. The CDR3 nucleotides are TGCGCCAGCAGCCAAGGGACAGAAGCTTTCTTT. This codes for CASSQGTEAFF.

The chain joins TRBV12-5 to TRBJ2-2, with 8 bases aligning to TRBD1. The trim removed 1 base at V and 2 bases at J, leaving 9 bases unmatched. This CDR3 has 18 amino acids. CDR1 LGHNT and CDR2 FRNRAP come from the germline V gene. CDR3 residues: CASGLGSWDRTNTGELFF. In DNA, the CDR3 is TGTGCTAGTGGTTTGGGGTCGTGGGACAGGACCAACACCGGGGAGCTGTTTTTT.

CDR3: CSVETDYEQYF. The CDR3 nucleotides read TGCAGCGTTGAGACAGACTACGAGCAGTACTTC. V usage is TRBV29-1 and J usage is TRBJ2-7, with a tentative D call TRBD1 (5 bases). Germline V CDR1 and CDR2: SQVTM, ANQGSEA. The CDR3 has 11 residues. Trimming shortened V by 3 bases and J by 3 bases, and 6 bases separated the two germline ends.

This chain joins TRBV19 and TRBJ2-1; 8 bases map to TRBD2. The V gene's germline CDR1 is LNHDA and CDR2 SQIVND (reference sequence). With 2 bases clipped from V and 3 bases from J, the junction kept 3 bases outside the gene matches. The CDR3 has 15 residues. For the CDR3, the DNA is TGTGCCAGTAGTATATTGAGCGGGGGCTACAATGAGCAGTTCTTC. Amino acid sequence: CASSILSGGYNEQFF. The full variable domain, rest sourced from reference TRBV19 and TRBJ2-1, is DGGITQSPKYLFRKEGQNVTLSCEQNLNHDAMYWYRQDPGQGLRLIYYSQIVNDFQKGDIAEGYSVSREKKESFPLTVTSAQKNPTAFYLCASSILSGGYNEQFFGPGTRLTVL.

The rearrangement joins TRBV5-5 to TRBJ2-1, with 10 bases identical to TRBD1. The CDR3 has 17 amino acids. Germline loops: CDR1 SGHKS, CDR2 YYEKEE (reference sequence). V dropped 1 base and J dropped 3; count of bases not matched to a gene: 7. Here the CDR3 reads CASSLYAGTGVYNEQFF. The CDR3 nucleotides are TGTGCCAGCAGCTTGTATGCCGGGACAGGGGTCTACAATGAGCAGTTCTTC.

The rearrangement uses TRBV6-6 and TRBJ1-1; 7 positions agree with TRBD1. V trimming: 0 bases; J trimming: 4 bases; junction bases outside the gene matches: 2. This CDR3 spans 14 amino acids. Germline V gene data show CDR1 as MNHNY and CDR2 as SVGAGI (reference sequence). As DNA, the CDR3 is TGTGCCAGCAGTTACTCGACAGGGCGCACTGAAGCTTTCTTT. Protein sequence: CASSYSTGRTEAFF.

This chain connects TRBV7-3 to TRBJ2-5; 7 positions match TRBD2. Germline CDR1 and CDR2: SGHTA and FQGTGA. The ends lost 5 bases at V and 4 bases at J; junction bases unmatched: 4. The CDR3 covers 13 residues. The CDR3 nucleotides read TGTGCCAGCAGCCGGGGGGTTGGAGAGACCCAGTACTTC. It encodes CASSRGVGETQYF.